Reported below is one TCR beta chain. Its specificity is unknown. The sample originates from a study of T-cell memory formation after mild COVID-19. TCRdb analysed the 5' RACE reads with MiXCR anew, one entry per CDR3 protein. The profile shows under 700,000 distinct CDR3 sequences, just over 20% of them singletons. Notes on the study in general: Whereas later expanders leaned CD4+, clones contracting day 15 to 85 showed a balanced CD4/CD8 makeup. The second-wave clones peaking on day 37 were not confirmed as SARS-CoV-2-specific. Most CD4+ clones that shrank were in CM and EM, while CD8+ ones turned up in EMRA. Cross-reactive memory appears to have joined, as suggested by some responding clones showing up in pre-infection memory.

V was clipped by 5 bases and J by 0 bases; unmatched bases: 6. Germline CDR1 MNHEY, CDR2 SMNVEV (reference sequence). The CDR3 extends over 16 amino acids. The sequence was obtained from an adult woman who had mild COVID-19 (a few samples of this study predate the infection). Cell type and time point are not known. The specimen was PBMCs or a T cell subset sorted from them (not recorded which). The V gene is TRBV27, the J gene TRBJ2-7; 11 nucleotides match TRBD2. CDR3 bases: TGTGCCAGCAGTATGACGGGACTAGCGGCCTCCTACGAGCAGTACTTC. This sequence encodes CASSMTGLAASYEQYF.